This is a list of T cell receptor beta chains from one sample in a study of blood T cells in healthy people across ages. TCRdb recomputed calls from the 5' RACE reads with MiXCR, one row per CDR3 protein. The sample shows fewer than 2,000,000 distinct CDR3 sequences, about 35% of them seen only once. Sequenced sample: blood. The receptors derive from a woman in her twenties or thirties in good health. Each CDR3 is given with its conserved first and last residue.

V gene	J gene	CDR3 protein
TRBV9	TRBJ1-5	CASSPDGNSNQPQHF
TRBV9	TRBJ1-2	CASSFRPGEGYGYTF
TRBV6-2/TRBV6-3	TRBJ1-2	CASSSPGTGGGVNYGYTF
TRBV7-9	TRBJ1-4	CASSSSQSGGREKLFF
TRBV7-9	TRBJ1-2	CASSLGQVFGYTF
TRBV3-1	TRBJ1-1	CASSSSAEAFF
TRBV5-8	TRBJ1-1	CASSLWAGTPEAFF
TRBV5-1	TRBJ1-5	CASSLEGVGAQPQHF
TRBV20-1	TRBJ2-4	CSANVGAAKNIQYF
TRBV28	TRBJ1-2	CASSSWDYGYTF
TRBV3-1	TRBJ2-3	CVRKPREVAATDTQYF
TRBV7-4	TRBJ2-7	CASSSEGHLCYEQYF
TRBV6-5	TRBJ2-6	CASRSTGLSGANVLTF
TRBV7-9	TRBJ2-7	CASSSSPGQGLAGDYEQYF
TRBV5-5	TRBJ2-1	CASRNGSPPNEQFF
TRBV18	TRBJ2-1	CASSPGQTQFF
TRBV15	TRBJ2-3	CATSRDRGGPGTDTQYF
TRBV4-1	TRBJ1-1	CASSPYGLSEAFF
TRBV27	TRBJ2-7	CASSSRPPGVSYEQYF
TRBV6-5	TRBJ2-3	CASRGSGGGTDTQYF
TRBV2	TRBJ2-3	CASSYGQGAADTQYF
TRBV15	TRBJ2-1	CATSRVRDDNEQFF
TRBV20-1	TRBJ2-3	CSAFDPGQSGDTQYF
TRBV5-5	TRBJ2-6	CASSRAGVIGANVLTF
TRBV27	TRBJ2-7	CASSLGSAPRTLEQYF